This TCR beta chain was profiled in a study of identical twins. Overall study findings and caveats: With abundant cord blood beta clonotypes, insertions were fewer; memory repertoires showed no such pattern. The analysis was cross-sectional rather than longitudinal within donors.

Each CDR3 protein gets one entry after TCRdb re-called the 5' RACE reads with MiXCR. The data contain 200,000 to 250,000 distinct CDR3 sequences, roughly 13% of them singletons. As to this clonotype: The antigen remains unidentified.

All donors were healthy Caucasians. Trimming removed 0 bases at V and 0 bases at J, with 11 bases between. The CDR3 is 16 residues long. Germline V gene sequence: CDR1 LNHNV, CDR2 YYDKDF (reference sequence). The same specimen was also included in a second study, on yellow fever vaccine responses in identical twins.

The sample consisted of memory (CD45RO+) T cells sorted from blood. The rearrangement uses TRBV15 and TRBJ2-5; tentatively, D is TRBD2 (5 bases). The source of this sequence is a young woman in good health. The CDR3 coding sequence is TGTGCCACCAGCAGAGATGCTACTAGAAACCAAGAGACCCAGTACTTC. Encoded protein: CATSRDATRNQETQYF.